This T cell receptor (beta chain) was captured in a study of a mutant IDH1 vaccine in newly diagnosed glioma (dated by TCRdb to 2020 to 2023). For context, the study as a whole: Of the 30 or so patients who were treated, around 62% were male and about 40% were female, and the mean age was around 43 years. Prior to enrollment, standard therapy consisting of radiotherapy alone, temozolomide alone, or radiochemotherapy with temozolomide had been administered to patients, with the combination being received by most patients. Longitudinal TCRB deep sequencing was performed for 20 to 25 treated patients wherever samples were available for exploratory analyses. Six visits were used for peripheral blood collection: V03 (baseline), V05, V07, V10, V12 and V13.

The paper as a whole reports these results and caveats: Immune responses induced by the vaccine were seen in over 90% of patients across multiple MHC alleles. Selection of PBMC samples for TCRB deep sequencing was based on availability. It was noted by the authors that analyses of patient blood samples could not be reproduced owing to sample limitations. Changes in the top peripheral T cell clonotypes picked up by TCRB sequencing did not appear to be linked to pseudoprogression.

This specimen's time point label, per the study, means: baseline, week 1 (first vaccination visit). The treatment or condition label here, explained by the study, means: pre-vaccination baseline after standard-of-care therapy. Donors had newly diagnosed WHO grade 3 or 4 IDH1-mutant astrocytomas with loss of nuclear ATRX. The samples were drawn from NOA16, a multicentre, single-arm, open-label phase I trial in Germany that tested a mutant IDH1 peptide vaccine in humans for the first time. Blood drawn at visit V03 was used as the baseline sample for immunogenicity testing. Genomic DNA for TCRB sequencing was extracted from EDTA blood using the DNeasy Blood and Tissue Kit. The library was produced with the immunoSEQ multiplex PCR assay. Rearranged TCR beta chain sequences were amplified using the hsTCRB Kit according to the manufacturer's protocol. An Illumina MiSeq was used to sequence the TCRB libraries. As for the original processing: The proprietary platform of the kit vendor was used for demultiplexing, trimming and gene mapping. TCRdb re-hosts the immuneACCESS table, in-frame sequences only. Its copies lack some clones; in the studies checked, an unresolved V gene accounts for under half of them, and the cause for the rest is not known. V and J calls and clone size are those listed in that table; D and trimming were worked out from the DNA. The sample contains 85,000 to 100,000 clones, 83% of them found a single time. The top ten clonotypes cover approximately 7.4% of the sample.

This clone showed up just once. Its antigen is currently not known. Per-base qualities were not stored, and no clone one base away is much larger. As encoded in the germline V gene, CDR1 is SGHTA while CDR2 is FQGNSA. Trimming at the junction amounts to 2 bases on V and 0 bases on J, and the germline ends lie 10 bases apart. From the cysteine through the phenylalanine, the CDR3 covers 16 amino acids. Of all the DNA, just the CDR3 is kept, 48 bases in frame from base 1. The chain couples TRBV7-2 to TRBJ2-2; possibly the D gene is TRBD1, per 5 matching bases. The material was PBMCs, obtained from a glioma patient treated with radiotherapy, temozolomide or both. This TCR came from a woman aged 50 to 60 with glioma. CDR3 reads: CASSLRTLSNTGELFF. The nucleotides are TGTGCCAGCAGCTTACGGACACTATCGAACACCGGGGAGCTGTTTTTT.